Listed here are 28 T cell receptor beta chains from one sample, sequenced in a study of T cell clusters in autoimmune cytopenias. TRB was amplified by touch-down multiplex PCR, primer pools A and B combined. TCRdb derives one entry per CDR3 protein from the multiplex PCR reads, leaving out DNA. In total, the table holds under 3,500 distinct CDR3 sequences. TRB was amplified from roughly 250 ng of peripheral blood genomic DNA per sample. Sequencing input: peripheral blood. The receptor source for this set is a human donor with an autoimmune cytopenia or autoimmune hepatitis (not recorded which).

This clonotype is classed as medium-sized (0.01 to 0.1%) by frequency. The rearrangement joins TRBV12-3 or TRBV12-4 to TRBJ2-1; the TCRdb D gene call, TRBD2, has no DNA to confirm it. This CDR3 contains 17 residues. This chain's CDR3 is CASSSPPGLAGDNEQFF.

This chain connects TRBV7-2 to TRBJ1-6. Per the germline V gene, CDR1 is SGHTA and CDR2 is FQGNSA. This CDR3 contains 15 residues. CDR3 sequence: CASSLGSGLGSPLHF.

The chain employs TRBV29-1 and TRBJ1-1; TCRdb's assignment of TRBD1 cannot be checked, as there is no DNA. Germline CDR1 reads SQVTM; CDR2 reads ANQGSEA. The CDR3 totals 11 residues. The CDR3 spells CSVEGGFEAFF.

This clonotype registers large by frequency. The V gene is TRBV29-1, the J gene TRBJ1-5. Germline values: CDR1 SQVTM, CDR2 ANQGSEA. This CDR3 region has 13 residues. The CDR3 protein is CSVEAGHNQPQHF.

This rearrangement joins TRBV7-2 to TRBJ2-1; TCRdb outputs TRBD2, but without DNA this stays unchecked. The CDR3 runs to 13 residues. Per germline, CDR1 SGHTA and CDR2 FQGNSA. CDR3 sequence reads: CASDTGGPNEQFF.

This clonotype is deemed medium-sized by its frequency. V is TRBV12-3 or TRBV12-4 and J is TRBJ2-3. This CDR3 is built from 14 residues. The CDR3 spells CASSFLAGTDTQYF.

This chain uses TRBV30 with TRBJ2-3; TCRdb indicates TRBD2, and absent DNA this call remains unverified. There are 20 residues in the CDR3. The germline gives CDR1 GTSNPN, CDR2 SVGIG (reference sequence). CDR3: CAWSGWLSSPLAGPTDTQYF. Looking up the rest from reference TRBV30 and TRBJ2-3 gives the full variable domain: SQTIHQWPATLVQPVGSPLSLECTVEGTSNPNLYWYRQAAGRGLQLLFYSVGIGQISSEVPQNLSASRPQDRQFILSSKKLLLSDSGFYLCAWSGWLSSPLAGPTDTQYFGPGTRLTVL.

This chain connects TRBV11-2 to TRBJ1-2; without DNA, the TCRdb call of TRBD1 cannot be checked. The CDR3 totals 12 residues. CDR1 is SGHAT, CDR2 FQNNGV, per germline. CDR3 sequence reads: CASGGSSYGYTF.

This chain connects TRBV28 to TRBJ1-6; no DNA is available, so the TRBD1 call from TCRdb remains unchecked. The V gene's germline CDR1 is MDHEN and CDR2 SYDVKM. The length of the CDR3 is 12 residues. The CDR3 sequence: CASSFRGSPLHF.

The rearrangement uses TRBV4-2 and TRBJ1-6. This CDR3 is 17 amino acids long. In germline, CDR1 is LGHNA, CDR2 YNFKEQ. CDR3 sequence reads: CASSQDPTGSVGSPLHF.

This clonotype is identified as medium-sized (0.01 to 0.1%) from frequency. V and J are TRBV6-5 and TRBJ2-2; the TRBD2 assignment by TCRdb is unverifiable without DNA. This CDR3 spans 15 amino acids. From germline, CDR1 is MNHEY and CDR2 SVGAGI. CDR3 residues: CASRPPLAGTGELFF.

This clonotype is medium-sized (0.01 to 0.1%) by frequency. The gene calls are TRBV12-3 or TRBV12-4 and TRBJ2-2; TCRdb reports TRBD1, a call that lacks DNA to check it against. This CDR3 spans 13 amino acids. The CDR3 reads CASSLGQVGELFF.

Frequency places this clonotype as medium-sized. CDR3 loop: CSAHRGLRSEAFF. The chain employs TRBV29-1 and TRBJ1-1; no DNA is available, so the TRBD1 call from TCRdb remains unchecked. Per the germline V gene, CDR1 is SQVTM and CDR2 is ANQGSEA. The CDR3 is 13 amino acids.

This chain uses TRBV7-2 with TRBJ1-3. The CDR3 has 12 amino acids. Germline V gene data show CDR1 as SGHTA and CDR2 as FQGNSA. The CDR3 is CASSLGGNTIYF.

Frequency places this clonotype as medium-sized. This CDR3 is CASRNPSRQGPGAFF. V is TRBV6-5 and J is TRBJ1-1; TCRdb's D call, TRBD1, is unchecked because there is no DNA. The CDR3 loop spans 15 amino acids. Germline CDR1 is MNHEY and CDR2 is SVGAGI.

The chain uses TRBV4-1 and TRBJ1-1; TCRdb indicates TRBD1, and absent DNA this call remains unverified. Germline CDR1 reads MGHRA; CDR2 reads YSYEKL. This CDR3 contains 16 residues. The CDR3 reads CASSQRTGKMNTEAFF.

V usage is TRBV11-2 and J usage is TRBJ1-6; the D gene TCRdb calls, TRBD1, cannot be checked with no DNA. The CDR3 contains 14 residues. Germline lookup yields CDR1 SGHAT and CDR2 FQNNGV. CDR3 residues: CASSLTGEVSPLHF.

The rearrangement uses TRBV4-2 and TRBJ1-2; TCRdb names TRBD1, which stays unverified in the absence of DNA. CDR1 is LGHNA and CDR2 is YNFKEQ in the germline V gene. The CDR3 spans 14 residues. CDR3 residues: CASRAGQGLYGYTF.

This clonotype is deemed medium-sized (0.01 to 0.1%) by its frequency. J is TRBJ2-6 and V is TRBV6-2 or TRBV6-3; there is no DNA to check the TCRdb D call of TRBD1. CDR1 is MNHEY and CDR2 is SVGEGT in the germline V gene. This CDR3 spans 16 amino acids. CDR3 amino acids: CASRKTDRAGANVLTF.

Measured by frequency, this clonotype is medium-sized. The J gene is TRBJ1-5, the V gene TRBV6-1. The CDR3 runs 14 residues. Germline V gives CDR1 MNHNS, CDR2 SASEGT. CDR3 sequence: CASKGSRGNQPQHF.

By frequency, this clonotype is medium-sized. V gene TRBV12-3 or TRBV12-4 combines with J gene TRBJ1-1; TCRdb's D call of TRBD1 is untestable without DNA. The CDR3 totals 14 residues. The CDR3 spells CASLFAPSSTEAFF.

This clonotype counts as medium-sized (0.01 to 0.1%) by frequency. The chain is built from TRBV19 and TRBJ1-5; TCRdb proposes TRBD1, but this gene call is untestable without DNA. Germline CDR1 is LNHDA and CDR2 is SQIVND (reference sequence). This CDR3 contains 16 residues. The CDR3 loop is CASSWAGGKGNQPQHF. Drawing the rest from reference TRBV19 and TRBJ1-5, the complete variable domain is DGGITQSPKYLFRKEGQNVTLSCEQNLNHDAMYWYRQDPGQGLRLIYYSQIVNDFQKGDIAEGYSVSREKKESFPLTVTSAQKNPTAFYLCASSWAGGKGNQPQHFGDGTRLSIL.

This clonotype ranks as medium-sized in terms of frequency. The V call is TRBV24-1, the J call TRBJ1-2; TCRdb outputs TRBD1, but without DNA this stays unchecked. Germline CDR1 is KGHDR and CDR2 is SFDVKD. CDR3 length: 12 amino acids. CDR3 residues: CATSLTGYGYTF.

This clonotype counts as medium-sized (0.01 to 0.1%) by frequency. J is TRBJ1-6 and V is TRBV6-5. This CDR3 has 18 amino acids. Germline V gene sequence: CDR1 MNHEY, CDR2 SVGAGI. The CDR3 sequence: CASSYSVLLARRNSPLHF.

V is TRBV14 and J is TRBJ1-1. CDR1 is SGHDN and CDR2 is FVKESK in the germline V gene. The CDR3 consists of 15 residues. The CDR3 loop is CASSPGGRDTNEAFF.

This chain connects TRBV5-1 to TRBJ2-7. This CDR3 has 11 amino acids. Germline CDR1 reads SGHRS; CDR2 reads YFSETQ. This CDR3 is CASSSQYEQYF.

The CDR3 region is CASSLGAWEKLFF. V and J are TRBV7-2 and TRBJ1-4. The CDR3 has 13 residues. Germline V gene sequence: CDR1 SGHTA, CDR2 FQGNSA.

The V call is TRBV28, the J call TRBJ2-2; the TRBD1 assignment by TCRdb is unverifiable without DNA. Looked up from germline, CDR1 is MDHEN and CDR2 is SYDVKM. The CDR3 has 16 residues. The CDR3 spells CASSSTGGIASGELFF.